The source of this T cell receptor beta chain is a study of T-cell memory formation after mild COVID-19. Study information: Largely donor-specific sequence clusters came from two donors. Study-level findings and limits: SARS-CoV-2 specificity of second-wave clones peaking day 37 was unconfirmed. Clones shrinking between day 15 and 85 showed a balanced CD4/CD8 split, and those that grew later tilted toward CD4+. Memory from before infection featured some responding clones, which suggests cross-reactive memory joined.

The CDR3 has 16 residues. Germline V lookup: CDR1 LGHDT, CDR2 YNNKEL (reference sequence). V was shortened by 1 base and J by 0 bases, with 11 bases between the two germline ends. Via MiXCR, TCRdb re-called the 5' RACE reads, giving one row per CDR3 protein. The sample yields under 300,000 distinct CDR3 sequences, roughly 15% seen once. This clonotype was picked up many times. Its antigen is as yet unknown. The sequence was collected from a man aged 18 to 30 who had mild COVID-19 (a few samples of this study predate the infection). Cell type and time point are not known. The sequenced sample was PBMCs or a T cell subset sorted from them (not recorded which). This rearrangement joins TRBV3-1 to TRBJ2-3, with D perhaps being TRBD1 or TRBD2 (5 bases each). In DNA form, the CDR3 reads TGTGCCAGCAGCCAAGTACGAGGGGCCAGCACAGATACGCAGTATTTT. Translating gives CASSQVRGASTDTQYF.